This TCR beta chain was recovered during a study of beta chain features in type 1 diabetes. Findings of the study overall: cDNA sequencing could over-represent cells with high TCR expression.

The CDR3 loop spans 15 amino acids. Between the trimmed V and J ends, which lost 3 bases and 2 bases, there was a span of 13 bases. Germline V lookup: CDR1 SGHRS, CDR2 YFSETQ. Without exception, sorted populations had purity beyond 95%. Remarks on this clone: Antigen unknown.

Expressed TCRB transcripts got sequenced, as all isolated RNA was reverse transcribed. Produced via immunoSEQ multiplex PCR; TCRdb's table is partial and in-frame only. The repertoire holds 360,000 or so clones, with about 18% as singletons. This TCR derives from a woman in her late teens or twenties in good health. Source material: naive CD4+ T cells from blood. The chain recombines TRBV5-1 with TRBJ2-3, with a weak D call TRBD2 (5 bases). The CDR3 DNA reads as TGCGCCAGCAGCTCGAACGGGGAGTACACAGATACGCAGTATTTT. This encodes CASSSNGEYTDTQYF. The entire variable domain, with the rest obtained from reference TRBV5-1 and TRBJ2-3, is as follows: KAGVTQTPRYLIKTRGQQVTLSCSPISGHRSVSWYQQTPGQGLQFLFEYFSETQRNKGNFPGRFSGRQFSNSRSEMNVSTLELGDSALYLCASSSNGEYTDTQYFGPGTRLTVL.